One and the same sample provided the 9 T cell receptor beta chains below, sequenced in a study of T cells in Graves' hyperthyroidism and ophthalmopathy. Authors of the study amplified TCR beta CDR3 regions from RNA transcripts. In the first-round RT-PCR of the TCR CDR3, the HTBI primer set was used. One entry per CDR3 protein, called by TCRdb with MiXCR from the multiplex PCR reads. This sample has about 350,000 distinct CDR3 sequences, with approximately 20% found just once. The source material was blood. These TCRs come from a woman under 30 with Graves' hyperthyroidism.

The chain combines TRBV12-3 or TRBV12-4 with TRBJ1-2; tentatively, D is TRBD1 (5 bases). The V gene lost 5 bases and the J gene lost 4 bases, with 14 bases spanning the gap. CDR3 length: 14 amino acids. The DNA for the CDR3 is TGTGCCAGCAGTCGAGCGGGACCTGCCTATGGCTACACCTTC. This codes for CASSRAGPAYGYTF.

In its sample, this clonotype was seen many times. The gene calls are TRBV3-1 and TRBJ1-2; D gene ambiguous. This CDR3 contains 15 residues. The V gene's germline CDR1 is LGHDT and CDR2 YNNKEL (reference sequence). Trimming stripped 1 base from V and 6 bases from J, with 15 bases between. CDR3 in amino acids: CASSQVGITVNGYTF. The CDR3 region has the DNA TGTGCCAGCAGCCAAGTCGGTATAACGGTCAATGGCTACACCTTC.

V is TRBV7-9 and J is TRBJ2-5, with D possibly matching TRBD1 (6 bases). Trimming removed 7 bases from V and 2 bases from J, with 20 bases in between. The V gene's germline CDR1 is SEHNR and CDR2 FQNEAQ (reference sequence). The CDR3 totals 16 residues. The CDR3 coding sequence is TGTGCCAGCAACCAGATGGGGGCAGTTAATCAAGAGACCCAGTACTTC. This sequence encodes CASNQMGAVNQETQYF.

This clonotype has a count of ten or more. An end of the junction does not agree with germline; a read error may underlie this. This sequence joins TRBV13 and TRBJ2-5, with TRBD2 matching 8 bases. Germline CDR1 PRHDT, CDR2 FYEKMQ (reference sequence). There are 14 residues in the CDR3. The CDR3 DNA reads TGTGCCAGCAGAACGCGGGGGGACCAAGAGACCAAGTACTTC. The encoded protein is CASRTRGDQETKYF.

At least ten counts were recorded for this clonotype. The chain links TRBV30 to TRBJ1-5; D call uncertain. This CDR3 contains 13 residues. V was cut by 1 base and J by 5 bases, with 9 bases left in between. In germline, CDR1 is GTSNPN, CDR2 SVGIG (reference sequence). CDR3 DNA: TGTGCCTGGAGTGGTCAAGGAGATCAGCCCCAGCATTTT. This translates into CAWSGQGDQPQHF.

This clonotype was recorded at least ten times. This sequence joins TRBV28 and TRBJ2-5; 7 bases fit TRBD1. Looked up from germline, CDR1 is MDHEN and CDR2 is SYDVKM. CDR3 length: 16 amino acids. The J segment lost 2 bases and the V segment lost 6 bases, leaving 12 bases of the junction unmatched. The CDR3 nucleotides are TGTGCCAGCAGACACGAGACAGGGAATGGGCAAGAGACCCAGTACTTC. Protein sequence: CASRHETGNGQETQYF.

CDR3 DNA sequence: TGTGCCAGCAGCTTAAGTGTATCGAATAGGGGGACCGGGGAGCTGTTTTTT. Protein product: CASSLSVSNRGTGELFF. The gene calls are TRBV7-3 and TRBJ2-2; a possible D gene is TRBD1 (6 bases). Between the trimmed V and J ends, which lost 1 base and 5 bases, there was a span of 17 bases. Germline values: CDR1 SGHTA, CDR2 FQGTGA. CDR3 length: 17 amino acids.

The V and J genes are TRBV14 and TRBJ2-5, with 7 bases fitting TRBD2. In germline, CDR1 is SGHDN, CDR2 FVKESK. The V segment lost 4 bases and the J segment 0 bases; nucleotides outside the gene matches: 8. The CDR3 is made up of 16 amino acids. In DNA, the CDR3 is TGTGCCAGCAGCCCTCTCGCAGGGAGGGACCAAGAGACCCAGTACTTC. Translated: CASSPLAGRDQETQYF. The whole variable domain, remainder taken from reference TRBV14 and TRBJ2-5, is EAGVTQFPSHSVIEKGQTVTLRCDPISGHDNLYWYRRVMGKEIKFLLHFVKESKQDESGMPNNRFLAERTGGTYSTLKVQPAELEDSGVYFCASSPLAGRDQETQYFGPGTRLLVL.

This clonotype turned up a few times. The chain employs TRBV11-1 and TRBJ1-5; no reliable D call. V shed 3 bases and J shed 3 bases, with 6 bases lying between them. Germline V gives CDR1 SGHAT, CDR2 FQDESV (reference sequence). The CDR3 runs 13 residues. The CDR3 reads CASSFSDNQPQHF. CDR3 bases: TGTGCCAGCAGCTTTTCAGACAATCAGCCCCAGCATTTT.